This T cell receptor beta chain was found in a study of cytomegalovirus exposure and HLA in healthy donors (dated by TCRdb to 2016 to 2017). For context, the study as a whole: An earlier analysis of 587 of the donors reported roughly 300 Gb of sequence data and 95 million to 140 million unique TCR beta sequences obtained from roughly 180 million T cells. An early release covering more than 500 HLA-typed donors comprised roughly 300 gigabases of sequencing data and around 85 million unique TCR sequences. Among the roughly 400 genotyped donors, approximately 82% belonged to the genetic ancestry cluster associated with self-reported Caucasian donors. The study aimed to test whether signatures of past pathogen exposure could be identified by cataloging public T cell receptors. The study profiled the T cell repertoires of hundreds of subjects by immunosequencing and related them to cytomegalovirus serostatus. Along with the roughly 670-subject first cohort, a separate validation cohort of over a hundred different subjects was used. The study combined high-throughput TCR immunosequencing, statistical association of individual TCRs with disease status, and machine learning to predict cytomegalovirus infection status. To study patterns of TCR occurrence, a later analysis re-analyzed previously published TCR beta repertoires from 500 to 850 donors and added high-resolution HLA genotyping. Rather than using new phenotypic data, the later analysis identified candidate immune exposures from TCR beta sequences and from how often those sequences occurred across donors. To decide whether each TCR beta V gene segment behaved as functional or pseudogenic, an earlier analysis of some 580 of the donors relied on high-throughput TCR beta sequencing. Donor age, sex, ethnicity and CMV serostatus were collected together with the repertoire data. Genome-wide SNP genotypes for about 60% of the roughly 670 donors were used in a later genetic analysis, which treated that subset as a discovery cohort. All discovery cohort repertoires had been generated on a single sequencing platform. Class I and class II HLA loci were covered by the typing at four-digit resolution. Typing coverage differed by locus: A, B, C, DRB1 and DQB1 were typed in about 620-630 donors, DQA1 in about 550, DPA1 in 600 to 610, and DPB1 in roughly 470. Because of strong linkage in the cohort, roughly five DR-DQ haplotypes were treated as single units for association and clustering. On average, 235,054 unique TCR beta nucleotide sequences were sequenced per donor among a few hundred genotyped donors of the cohort, with roughly 18% of those sequences being non-productive.

Inclusive of the bounding cysteine and phenylalanine, the CDR3 is 15 residues long. Only CDR3 DNA is held: 45 bases, read in frame from base 1. V is cut back by 6 bases and J by 4 bases, with 13 bases in the junction unmatched. CDR1 and CDR2, per the germline V gene, are SQVTM and ANQGSEA. The research as a whole found: According to a later analysis, most CMV-associated TCR beta chains appeared to be HLA-restricted, and the HLA associations seemed to be driven largely by CMV exposure. In a later analysis, several top co-occurrence clusters were reported to appear linked to parvovirus B19, influenza, CMV and Epstein-Barr virus. V-gene and J-gene trimming of TCR beta chains was associated with a missense DCLRE1C variant in a later genetic analysis, and the association was replicated in an independent cohort. The authors suggested that the approach could potentially be generalized to other disease states and immunological phenotypes. Linkage disequilibrium might explain the correlated functional status among segregating V segments, but an unknown experimental factor could not be ruled out. Because counts were too low, about 15 rarely observed V segments, including chromosome 9 orphons, were left out of the earlier analysis of 587 of the donors. A total of 150 or so TCR beta chains were listed by the study as associated with cytomegalovirus. In both the original and validation cohorts, the classifier was reported to diagnose cytomegalovirus status with high specificity and sensitivity. Specific HLA alleles were associated with 15,000 to 20,000 TCR beta sequences at a false discovery rate of 0.05 in a later analysis. In vitro tests confirmed that a few of the cytomegalovirus-associated TCR beta chains recognize cytomegalovirus antigens. CMV serostatus was the only immune exposure information available for the cohort. A later analysis found that HLA-associated TCR beta chains were more clonally expanded and had lower generation probabilities than equally common non-associated chains. A group of highly shared sequence variants was considered likely to be a technical artifact of the sequencing pipeline. Broadly in line with IMGT annotations, most TCR beta V segments showed up in productive rearrangements about 87% or about 30% of the time in an earlier analysis of some 590 of the donors. Most TCR sequences were observed very rarely across donors, whereas some public TCRs were present in many individuals. Because some donors lacked HLA typing at each locus, the association tests relied only on the typed subset. A further reported finding was that TCR beta sequences accurately predicted the HLA-A and HLA-B alleles for most subjects in the first cohort. A later genetic analysis reported fewer N-insertions in productive TCRs among donors in an Asian-associated ancestry cluster than the roughly 700-donor mean. Only TCR beta chains were sequenced in this cohort, and the absence of alpha or paired-chain data limited detectable features. According to a later analysis, TCR association rates differed among HLA loci, with DRB1 alleles showing the most associated TCRs and HLA-C alleles showing the fewest. When HLA alleles, especially DR and DQ, strongly co-occurred, attributing TCR associations to individual alleles was difficult. Some IMGT-functional V segments, including TRBV6-2 and TRBV6-3, could not be distinguished by the 87-base-pair reads and were therefore excluded. Sequencing depth was assumed to be roughly uniform across donors in the presence/absence analyses, though that assumption may not hold.

The cohort was made up of 500 to 800 healthy bone marrow donors. All cohort members were sampled while nominally healthy, although unrecorded immune exposures were likely present. The donor tested CMV seropositive, placing the donor among the 289 seropositive members of the cohort. A peripheral blood sample was collected from each donor, and TCR beta sequencing was performed on peripheral blood mononuclear cells. Genomic DNA was extracted from the blood cell samples with the Qiagen DNeasy Blood Extraction Kit. A word on this clone: Its antigen remains undetermined. No much larger clone is present one base from it, and per-base qualities are unavailable.

Receptors were amplified or captured by the immunoSEQ multiplex PCR assay. The multiplex PCR relied on a mix of 60 forward primers for TCR Vbeta segments and 13 reverse primers for TCR Jbeta segments. Amplification of the CDR3 region of rearranged TCR beta genes was performed with a multiplex PCR assay on genomic DNA. The Illumina HiSeq System was used to sequence the amplified TCR beta libraries as 87-base-pair reads. In the paper's pipeline: A later analysis counted approximately 84 million unique TCR beta chains across the 600 to 850 repertoires, and around 9.9 million of these chains were shared by at least two donors. A nearest-neighbor algorithm error-corrected the raw reads and collapsed the reads into unique sequences, merging closely related sequences to remove PCR and sequencing errors. Alignment of CDR3 sequences to IMGT reference sequences was used to assign V, D and J gene segments. Each retained sequence needed at least a six-nucleotide match to both a V gene segment and a J gene segment. A rearrangement counted as productive if the CDR3 had no stop codons and remained in frame with V and J, and every other rearrangement counted as non-productive. Following IMGT convention, CDR3 was defined as the stretch from the second conserved V-encoded cysteine to the conserved J-encoded phenylalanine. In an earlier analysis of around 570 of the donors, sequences lacking an unambiguous match to a single V gene segment were excluded. An earlier analysis of fewer than 750 of the donors called V segments functional above 56.7% productive rearrangements and segregating when the between-donor standard deviation exceeded 5%. A statistical classification framework was built for diagnosing cytomegalovirus status from the catalog of TCR beta chain sequences. In a later analysis, TCR nucleotide sequences were compared against IMGT/GENE-DB human TR gene sequences so that V and J genes could be assigned. In a later analysis, CDR3 sequences and most-parsimonious VDJ recombination scenarios were assigned using the TCRdist pipeline. A later analysis defined each TCR beta chain by its CDR3 amino acid sequence plus V-gene family, and excluded reads lacking a unique V-gene family. As a way to deal with suspected cross-contamination and a sequencing artifact, a later analysis dropped hundreds of nucleotide sequences that were highly shared and had low generation probability. In a later analysis, a clonal expansion index for each public chain was calculated from normalized within-repertoire ranks of inferred template counts. Generation probabilities in a later analysis came from a VDJ recombination model fitted to out-of-frame rearrangements, and those results were checked against IGoR. In a later analysis, TCR-TCR, TCR-HLA and TCR-CMV co-occurrence was scored with hypergeometric tests, and a repertoire-size bias correction was applied to TCR pairs. False discovery rates were estimated in a later analysis by permuting HLA or CMV assignments 20 times. A later analysis grouped co-occurring TCRs with DBSCAN, adding TCRdist sequence similarity when clustering within HLA-allele-positive subsets. Co-occurrence clustering excluded repertoires with fewer than 30,000 or more than 120,000 public chains, plus five with anomalous nucleotide sharing. The source is immuneACCESS, and TCRdb retained only in-frame sequences with V and J called. Part of the clones is not carried over; for the studies checked, unresolved V genes explain less than half of this, and the remainder is unexplained. The V and J calls and clone size come from that table; D and trimming were worked out from the DNA. Across this sample there are 50,000 to 70,000 clones, with 55% to 85% seen only once. Clones ranked in the top ten supply less than 45% of the sample.

In this chain, TRBV29-1 is recombined with TRBJ1-2, and 8 junctional nucleotides match TRBD1. The material sequenced was PBMCs. The receptor was isolated from a man aged 40-49 years in good health and CMV-seropositive. The CDR3 protein sequence reads: CSVGSRQGPSYGYTF. The DNA sequence reads TGCAGCGTGGGGTCCCGACAGGGGCCTAGCTATGGCTACACCTTC.